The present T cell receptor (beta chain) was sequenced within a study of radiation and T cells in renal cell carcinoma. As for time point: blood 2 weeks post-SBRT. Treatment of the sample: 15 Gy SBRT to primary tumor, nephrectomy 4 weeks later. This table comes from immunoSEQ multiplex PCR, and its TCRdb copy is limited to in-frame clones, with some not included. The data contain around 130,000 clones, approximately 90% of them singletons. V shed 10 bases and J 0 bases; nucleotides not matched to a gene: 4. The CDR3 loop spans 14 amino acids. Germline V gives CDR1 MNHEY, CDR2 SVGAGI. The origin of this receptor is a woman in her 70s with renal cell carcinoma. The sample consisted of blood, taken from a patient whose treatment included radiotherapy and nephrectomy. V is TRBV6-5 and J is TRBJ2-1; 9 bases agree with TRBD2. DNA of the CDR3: TGTGCCACCCTAGCGGGGAGCTCCTACAATGAGCAGTTCTTC. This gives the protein CATLAGSSYNEQFF.